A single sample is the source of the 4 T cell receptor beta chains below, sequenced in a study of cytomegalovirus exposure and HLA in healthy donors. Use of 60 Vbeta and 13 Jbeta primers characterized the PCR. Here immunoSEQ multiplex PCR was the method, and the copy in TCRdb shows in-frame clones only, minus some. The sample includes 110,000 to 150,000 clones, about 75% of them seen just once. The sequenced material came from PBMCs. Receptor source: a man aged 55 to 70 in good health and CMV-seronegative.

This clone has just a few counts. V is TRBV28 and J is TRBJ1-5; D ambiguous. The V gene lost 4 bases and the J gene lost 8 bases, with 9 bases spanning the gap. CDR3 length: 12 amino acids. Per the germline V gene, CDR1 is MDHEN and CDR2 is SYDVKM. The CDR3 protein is CASSSTPEPQHF. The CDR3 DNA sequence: TGTGCCAGCAGTTCCACCCCGGAGCCCCAGCATTTT.

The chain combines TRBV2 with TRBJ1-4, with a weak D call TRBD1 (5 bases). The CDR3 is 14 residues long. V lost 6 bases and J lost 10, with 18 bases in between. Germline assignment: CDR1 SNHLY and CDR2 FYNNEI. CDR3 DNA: TGTGCCAGCAGCGAGGACATTTTGGGTAGAAAACTGTTTTTT. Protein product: CASSEDILGRKLFF.

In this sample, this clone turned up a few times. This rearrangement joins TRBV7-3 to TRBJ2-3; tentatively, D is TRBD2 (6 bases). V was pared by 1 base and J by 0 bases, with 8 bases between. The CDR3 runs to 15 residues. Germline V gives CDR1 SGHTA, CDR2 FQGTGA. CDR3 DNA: TGTGCCAGCAGCTTAAATGGGGGGAGCACAGATACGCAGTATTTT. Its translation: CASSLNGGSTDTQYF.

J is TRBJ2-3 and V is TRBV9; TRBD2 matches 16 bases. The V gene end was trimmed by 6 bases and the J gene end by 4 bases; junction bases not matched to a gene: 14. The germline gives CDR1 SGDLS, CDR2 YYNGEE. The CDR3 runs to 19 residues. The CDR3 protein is CASTSGTSGRVLGADTQYF. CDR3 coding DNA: TGTGCCAGCACCTCCGGGACTAGCGGGAGGGTACTAGGCGCAGATACGCAGTATTTT. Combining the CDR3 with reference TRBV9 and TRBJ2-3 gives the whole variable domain DSGVTQTPKHLITATGQRVTLRCSPRSGDLSVYWYQQSLDQGLQFLIQYYNGEERAKGNILERFSAQQFPDLHSELNLSSLELGDSALYFCASTSGTSGRVLGADTQYFGPGTRLTVL.